This T cell receptor beta chain was found in a study of blood T cell repertoires in COVID-19 (dated by TCRdb to the early 2020s). Notes on the research overall: Collaborator samples came from the United States, Italy and Spain and covered acute and convalescent phases of COVID-19. The prospective study material was composed of cDNA or gDNA derived from T cells, B-cell-depleted T cells, or PBMCs. Deeply sampled blood TCRbeta repertoires from subjects exposed to, actively infected with, or recovered from COVID-19 were included in the dataset. The repertoires were released in a freely available public database intended as a resource for research on the immune response to SARS-CoV-2. Samples were obtained from the ongoing ImmuneRACE study (first 160 participants) and from roughly 1,300 subjects provided by 6 global collaborators. Sample metadata almost always included a de-identified subject ID, COVID-19 status, age in years and sex. HLA class I and class II types, where available, came from metadata supplied by the sample provider rather than from assay-based typing. Overall results and qualifications from the work: Clinical and demographic metadata were provided uncurated, with the amount varying by source and participant.

In the prospective study, participants were roughly 18 to 100 years old, resided in about two dozen geographic areas of the United States, and were enrolled through a virtual design. Cohort assignment in the prospective study relied on participant-reported clinical history from a screening survey and a study questionnaire. In the prospective study, mobile phlebotomists collected whole blood, serum and a nasopharyngeal or oropharyngeal swab from each participant. Additional blood draws and questionnaires over an approximately 2-month period could optionally be provided by prospective study participants. Blood samples from the prospective study were shipped frozen or at room temperature prior to DNA extraction. The junction shows trimming of 0 bases on V and 8 bases on J, plus 8 bases between the germline ends. Including the terminal cysteine and phenylalanine, the CDR3 comprises 14 residues. The kept DNA is CDR3 alone, 42 bases in frame from the first base. CDR1 KGHSH and CDR2 LQKENI were looked up in the germline V gene.

In the case of this clone: No cognate antigen has been identified for it. No base-level quality is on record; no much larger clone is a single base apart.

TCRbeta CDR3 regions were amplified from genomic DNA using the immunoSEQ Assay, a bias-controlled multiplex PCR. The authors' pipeline ran thus. Nucleated cell counts per sample were estimated from amplification of reference gene primers within the assay. Sequence reads were collapsed and filtered to measure the absolute abundance of every unique TCRbeta CDR3 rearrangement. For each sample, productive Simpson clonality was calculated as the square root of Simpson's diversity index over productive rearrangements. TCRdb limited this immuneACCESS table to in-frame rearrangements with V and J called. A share of clones is missing; checked studies link under half to unresolved V genes, and the rest is unexplained. The D gene and trimming were derived from the DNA, and the V and J assignments and clone size from that table. The sample table holds 150,000 to 200,000 clones, of which about 77% were seen once. The top ten hold less than 20% of the sample.

This receptor was identified in a woman aged 45-65 years with acute COVID-19. Sequencing input: PBMCs or T cells enriched from blood (not recorded which). Rearrangement joined TRBV18 to TRBJ1-6; the D gene lacks a confident call. The nucleotides read TGTGCCAGCTCACCACCGTGGCCTGATTCACCCCTCCACTTT. It specifies CASSPPWPDSPLHF. With all but the CDR3 taken from the reference TRBV18 and TRBJ1-6 genes, the full variable domain is: NAGVMQNPRHLVRRRGQEARLRCSPMKGHSHVYWYRQLPEEGLKFMVYLQKENIIDESGMPKERFSAEFPKEGPSILRIQQVVRGDSAAYFCASSPPWPDSPLHFGNGTRLTVT.